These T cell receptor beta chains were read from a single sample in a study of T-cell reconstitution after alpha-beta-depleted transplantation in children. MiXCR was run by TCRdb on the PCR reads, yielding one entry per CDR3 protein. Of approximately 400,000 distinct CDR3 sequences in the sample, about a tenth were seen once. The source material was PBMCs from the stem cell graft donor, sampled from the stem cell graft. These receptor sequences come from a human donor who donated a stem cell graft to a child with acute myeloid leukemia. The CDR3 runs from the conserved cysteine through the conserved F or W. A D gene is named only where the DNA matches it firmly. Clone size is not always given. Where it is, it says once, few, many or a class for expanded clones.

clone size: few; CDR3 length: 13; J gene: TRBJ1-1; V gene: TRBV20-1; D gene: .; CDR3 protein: CSARDPLGGEAFF; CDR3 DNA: TGCAGTGCTAGAGACCCCCTGGGGGGTGAAGCTTTCTTT
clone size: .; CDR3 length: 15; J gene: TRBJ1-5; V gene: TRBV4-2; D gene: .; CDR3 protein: CASSAGEYSNQPQHF; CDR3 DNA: TGTGCCAGCAGCGCCGGTGAGTACAGCAATCAGCCCCAGCATTTT
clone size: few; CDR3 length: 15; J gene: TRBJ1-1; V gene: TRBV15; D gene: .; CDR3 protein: CATSRVEDLNTEAFF; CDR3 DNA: TGTGCCACCAGCAGAGTTGAAGATTTAAACACTGAAGCTTTCTTT
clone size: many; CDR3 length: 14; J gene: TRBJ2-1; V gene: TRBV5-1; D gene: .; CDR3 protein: CASSSEGQYNEQFF; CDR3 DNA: TGCGCCAGCAGCTCGGAGGGACAGTACAATGAGCAGTTCTTC
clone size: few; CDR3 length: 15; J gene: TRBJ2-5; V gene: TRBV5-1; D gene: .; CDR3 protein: CASSNAGTIQETQYF; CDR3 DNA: TGCGCCAGCAGTAATGCCGGGACAATTCAAGAGACCCAGTACTTC
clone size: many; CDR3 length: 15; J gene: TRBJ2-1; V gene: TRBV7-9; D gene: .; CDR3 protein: CASSSTAPSANEQFF; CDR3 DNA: TGTGCCAGCAGCTCGACAGCCCCGTCTGCGAATGAGCAGTTCTTC
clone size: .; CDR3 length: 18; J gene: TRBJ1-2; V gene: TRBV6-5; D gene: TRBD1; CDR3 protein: CASTRHGRQGASVDGYTF; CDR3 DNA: TGTGCCAGCACCCGACATGGTCGGCAGGGGGCTTCTGTAGATGGCTACACCTTC
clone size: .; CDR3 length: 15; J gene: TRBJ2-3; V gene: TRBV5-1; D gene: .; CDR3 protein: CASSLQGERADTQYF; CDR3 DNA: TGCGCCAGCAGCTTGCAGGGTGAAAGAGCAGATACGCAGTATTTT
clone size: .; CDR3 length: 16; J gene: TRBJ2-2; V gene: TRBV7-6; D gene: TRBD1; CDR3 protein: CASSFRGQVNTGELFF; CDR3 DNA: TGTGCCAGCAGCTTCAGGGGGCAGGTCAACACCGGGGAGCTGTTTTTT
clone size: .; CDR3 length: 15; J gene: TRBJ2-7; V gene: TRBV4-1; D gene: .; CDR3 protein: CASSQGPAGSYEQYF; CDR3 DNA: TGCGCCAGCAGCCAAGGCCCAGCCGGTTCCTACGAGCAGTACTTC
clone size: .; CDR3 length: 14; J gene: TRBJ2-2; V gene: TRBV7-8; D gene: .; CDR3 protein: CASIDDGNTGELFF; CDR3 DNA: TGTGCCAGCATAGACGACGGGAACACCGGGGAGCTGTTTTTT
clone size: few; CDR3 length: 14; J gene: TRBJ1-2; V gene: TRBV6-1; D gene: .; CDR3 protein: CASSGREALGGYTF; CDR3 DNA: TGTGCCAGCAGTGGGCGGGAGGCGCTTGGAGGCTACACCTTC
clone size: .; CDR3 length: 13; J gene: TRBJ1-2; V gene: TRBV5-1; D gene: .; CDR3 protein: CASNQDPNYGYTF; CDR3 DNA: TGCGCCAGCAACCAGGATCCTAACTATGGCTACACCTTC
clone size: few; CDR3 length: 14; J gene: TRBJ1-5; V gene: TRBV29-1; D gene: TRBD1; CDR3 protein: CSVEDRGTGGPQHF; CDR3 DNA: TGCAGCGTTGAAGATCGGGGGACAGGGGGCCCCCAGCATTTT
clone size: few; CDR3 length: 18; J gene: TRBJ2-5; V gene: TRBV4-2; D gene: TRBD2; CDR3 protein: CASSQAGLAGKGEETQYF; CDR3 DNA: TGTGCCAGCAGCCAAGCCGGACTAGCGGGTAAAGGGGAAGAGACCCAGTACTTC
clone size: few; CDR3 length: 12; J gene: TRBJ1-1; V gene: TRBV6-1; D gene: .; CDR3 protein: CASSDQGLEAFF; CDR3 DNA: TGTGCCAGCAGTGATCAGGGTTTGGAAGCTTTCTTT
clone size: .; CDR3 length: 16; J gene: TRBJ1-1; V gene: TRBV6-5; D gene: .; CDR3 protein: CASSLTPGVLNTEAFF; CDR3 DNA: TGTGCCAGCAGTTTAACCCCGGGGGTTTTGAACACTGAAGCTTTCTTT
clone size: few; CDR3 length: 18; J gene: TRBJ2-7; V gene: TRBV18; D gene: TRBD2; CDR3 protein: CASSPLTLSGGPPYEQYF; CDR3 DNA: TGTGCCAGCTCACCGTTAACATTGAGCGGGGGCCCTCCCTACGAGCAGTACTTC
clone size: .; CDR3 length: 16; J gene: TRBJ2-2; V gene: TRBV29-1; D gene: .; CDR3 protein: CSVEGSSIKGPGELFF; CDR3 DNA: TGCAGCGTTGAAGGCTCGAGTATTAAAGGCCCCGGGGAGCTGTTTTTT
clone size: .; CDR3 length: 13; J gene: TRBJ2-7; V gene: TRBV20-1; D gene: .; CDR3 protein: CSAKPDTAYEQYF; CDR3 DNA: TGCAGTGCTAAACCGGACACTGCCTACGAGCAGTACTTC
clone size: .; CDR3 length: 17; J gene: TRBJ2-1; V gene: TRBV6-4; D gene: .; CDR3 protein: CASSDLAFTFNQGEQFF; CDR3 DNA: TGTGCCAGCAGTGACCTAGCGTTCACCTTTAACCAGGGTGAGCAGTTCTTC
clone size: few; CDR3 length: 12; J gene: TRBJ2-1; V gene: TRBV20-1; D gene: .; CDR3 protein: CSARLTYNEQFF; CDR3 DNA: TGCAGTGCAAGACTGACCTACAATGAGCAGTTCTTC
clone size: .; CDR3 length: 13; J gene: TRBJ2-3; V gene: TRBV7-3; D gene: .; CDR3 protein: CASSSGTQRTQYF; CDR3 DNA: TGTGCCAGCAGCTCTGGGACACAGCGTACGCAGTATTTT
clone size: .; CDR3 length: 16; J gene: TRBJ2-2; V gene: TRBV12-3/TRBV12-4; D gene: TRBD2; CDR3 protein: CASGRLAGRYTGELFF; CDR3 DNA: TGTGCCTCCGGTCGGCTAGCGGGACGGTACACCGGGGAGCTGTTTTTT
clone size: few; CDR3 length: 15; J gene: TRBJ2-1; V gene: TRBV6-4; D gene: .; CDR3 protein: CASSEVAGSYNEQFF; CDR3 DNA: TGTGCCAGCAGTGAAGTGGCAGGGAGTTACAATGAGCAGTTCTTC
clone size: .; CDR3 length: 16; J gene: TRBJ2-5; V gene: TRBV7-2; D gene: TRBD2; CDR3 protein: CASSPSSGRAQETQYF; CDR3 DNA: TGTGCCAGCAGCCCGTCTAGCGGGAGGGCCCAAGAGACCCAGTACTTC
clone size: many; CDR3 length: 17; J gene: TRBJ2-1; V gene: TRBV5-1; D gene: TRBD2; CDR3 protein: CASSVPVAGSSYNEQFF; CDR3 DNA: TGCGCCAGCAGCGTACCCGTAGCGGGGAGCTCCTACAATGAGCAGTTCTTC
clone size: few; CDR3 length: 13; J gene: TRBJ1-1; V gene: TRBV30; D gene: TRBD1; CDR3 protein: CAWSEGQRTEAFF; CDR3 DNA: TGTGCCTGGAGTGAGGGACAGCGGACTGAAGCTTTCTTT
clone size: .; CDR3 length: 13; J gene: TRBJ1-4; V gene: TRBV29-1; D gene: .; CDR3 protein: CSVEGGINEKLFF; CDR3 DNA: TGCAGCGTTGAAGGCGGAATAAATGAAAAACTGTTTTTT
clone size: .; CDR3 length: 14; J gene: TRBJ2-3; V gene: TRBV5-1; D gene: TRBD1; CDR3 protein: CASSPNRGQDTQYF; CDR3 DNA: TGCGCCAGCAGCCCCAACAGGGGGCAAGATACGCAGTATTTT
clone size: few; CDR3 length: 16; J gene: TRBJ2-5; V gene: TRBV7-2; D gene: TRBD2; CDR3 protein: CASSMRAGGLQETQYF; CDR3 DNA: TGTGCCAGCAGCATGCGAGCGGGAGGGCTTCAGGAGACCCAGTACTTC
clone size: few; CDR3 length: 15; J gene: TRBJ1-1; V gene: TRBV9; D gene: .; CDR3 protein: CASSVVGGAKTEAFF; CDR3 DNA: TGTGCCAGCAGCGTAGTGGGGGGTGCGAAAACTGAAGCTTTCTTT
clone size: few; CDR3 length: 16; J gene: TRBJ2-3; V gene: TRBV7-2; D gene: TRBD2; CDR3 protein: CASSGKLAGKLDTQYF; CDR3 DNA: TGTGCCAGCAGCGGAAAACTAGCGGGGAAACTAGATACGCAGTATTTT
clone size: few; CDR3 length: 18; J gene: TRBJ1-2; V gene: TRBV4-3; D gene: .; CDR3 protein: CASSRDVRASPLNYGYTF; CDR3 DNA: TGCGCCAGCAGCCGCGACGTCAGGGCTTCCCCACTTAACTATGGCTACACCTTC
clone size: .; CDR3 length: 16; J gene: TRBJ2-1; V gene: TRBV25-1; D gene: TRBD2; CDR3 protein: CASSGEAGGIYNEQFF; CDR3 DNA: TGTGCCAGCAGTGGGGAAGCGGGAGGGATCTACAATGAGCAGTTCTTC
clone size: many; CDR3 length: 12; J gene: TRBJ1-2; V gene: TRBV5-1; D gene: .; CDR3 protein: CASSLEEGSYTF; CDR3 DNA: TGCGCCAGCAGCTTGGAAGAAGGGAGCTACACCTTC
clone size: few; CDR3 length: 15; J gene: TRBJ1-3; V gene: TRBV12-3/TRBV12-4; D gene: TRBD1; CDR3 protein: CASSSLTGARDTIYF; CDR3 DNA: TGTGCCAGCAGTTCCTTGACAGGGGCGCGGGACACCATATATTTT
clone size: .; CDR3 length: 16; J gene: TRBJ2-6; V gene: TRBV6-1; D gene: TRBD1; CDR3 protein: CASRGQGSVWANVLTF; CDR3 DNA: TGTGCCAGCAGGGGACAGGGCTCGGTCTGGGCCAACGTCCTGACTTTC
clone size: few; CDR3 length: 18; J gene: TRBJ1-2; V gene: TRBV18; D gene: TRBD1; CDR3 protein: CASSSAPLSGQGQYGYTF; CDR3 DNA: TGTGCCAGCTCATCGGCCCCTCTTTCGGGACAGGGGCAGTATGGCTACACCTTC
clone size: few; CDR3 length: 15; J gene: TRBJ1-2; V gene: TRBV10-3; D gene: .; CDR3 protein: CAISAYAGNNYGYTF; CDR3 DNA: TGTGCCATCAGTGCGTATGCAGGGAATAACTATGGCTACACCTTC
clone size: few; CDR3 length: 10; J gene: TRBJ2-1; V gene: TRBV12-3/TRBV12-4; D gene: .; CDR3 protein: CASGGDEQFF; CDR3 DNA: TGTGCCAGCGGCGGGGATGAGCAGTTCTTC
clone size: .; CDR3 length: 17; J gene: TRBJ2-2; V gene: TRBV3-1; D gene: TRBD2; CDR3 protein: CASSHLGLAGDTGELFF; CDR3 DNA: TGTGCCAGCAGCCACCTGGGACTAGCGGGAGATACCGGGGAGCTGTTTTTT
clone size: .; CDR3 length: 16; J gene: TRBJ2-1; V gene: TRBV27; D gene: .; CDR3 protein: CASSLSPGAGYNEQFF; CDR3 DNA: TGTGCCAGCAGTTTATCGCCGGGGGCGGGATACAATGAGCAGTTCTTC